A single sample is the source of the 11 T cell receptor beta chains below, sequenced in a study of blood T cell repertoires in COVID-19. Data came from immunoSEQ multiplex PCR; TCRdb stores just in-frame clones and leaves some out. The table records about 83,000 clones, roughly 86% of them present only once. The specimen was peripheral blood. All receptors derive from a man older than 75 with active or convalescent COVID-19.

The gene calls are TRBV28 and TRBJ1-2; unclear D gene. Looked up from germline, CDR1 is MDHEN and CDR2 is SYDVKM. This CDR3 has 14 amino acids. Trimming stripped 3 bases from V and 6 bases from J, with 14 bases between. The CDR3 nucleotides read TGTGCCAGCAGTTTCCGCGTACGGGGAGATGGCTACACCTTC. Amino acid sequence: CASSFRVRGDGYTF.

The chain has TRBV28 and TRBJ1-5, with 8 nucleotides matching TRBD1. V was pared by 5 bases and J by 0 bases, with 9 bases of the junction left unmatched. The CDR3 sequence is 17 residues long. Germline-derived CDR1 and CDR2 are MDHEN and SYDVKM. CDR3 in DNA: TGTGCCAGCAGTATGACAGGGGACTTATATAGCAATCAGCCCCAGCATTTT. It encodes CASSMTGDLYSNQPQHF.

The CDR3 coding sequence is TGTGCCAGCAACGCAGGGGCTCATCAGCCCCAGCATTTT. Translated: CASNAGAHQPQHF. The chain recombines TRBV12-3 or TRBV12-4 with TRBJ1-5; D is perhaps TRBD1 (6 bases). The V end lost 7 bases, the J end lost 5 bases, and 12 bases lay between the germline ends. The CDR3 has 13 residues.

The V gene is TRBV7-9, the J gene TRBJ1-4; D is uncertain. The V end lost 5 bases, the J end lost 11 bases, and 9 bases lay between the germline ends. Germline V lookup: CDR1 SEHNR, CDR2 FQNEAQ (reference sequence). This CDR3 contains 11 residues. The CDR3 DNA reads TGTGCCAGCAGCATACAGAACAAACTGTTTTTT. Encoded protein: CASSIQNKLFF. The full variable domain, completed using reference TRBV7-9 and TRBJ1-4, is DTGVSQNPRHKITKRGQNVTFRCDPISEHNRLYWYRQTLGQGPEFLTYFQNEAQLEKSRLLSDRFSAERPKGSFSTLEIQRTEQGDSAMYLCASSIQNKLFFGSGTQLSVL.

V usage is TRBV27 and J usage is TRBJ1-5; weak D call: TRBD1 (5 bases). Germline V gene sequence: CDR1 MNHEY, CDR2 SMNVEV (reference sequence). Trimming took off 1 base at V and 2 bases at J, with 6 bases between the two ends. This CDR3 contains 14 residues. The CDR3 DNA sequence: TGTGCCAGCAGTTTATGGGGGGGCAATCAGCCCCAGCATTTT. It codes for CASSLWGGNQPQHF.

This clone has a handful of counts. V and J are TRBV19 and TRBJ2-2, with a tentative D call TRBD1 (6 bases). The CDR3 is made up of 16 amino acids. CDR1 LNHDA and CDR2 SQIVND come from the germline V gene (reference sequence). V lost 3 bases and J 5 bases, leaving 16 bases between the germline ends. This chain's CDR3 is CASSMRQGLRTGELFF. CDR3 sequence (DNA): TGTGCCAGTAGTATGAGGCAGGGGCTGAGGACCGGGGAGCTGTTTTTT.

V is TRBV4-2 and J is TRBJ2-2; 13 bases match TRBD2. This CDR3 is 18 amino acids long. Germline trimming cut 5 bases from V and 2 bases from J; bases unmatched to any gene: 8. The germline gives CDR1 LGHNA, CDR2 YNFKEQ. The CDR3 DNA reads TGTGCCAGCAGCTTCCGGACTAGCGGGGGCCCTAACACCGGGGAGCTGTTTTTT. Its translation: CASSFRTSGGPNTGELFF.

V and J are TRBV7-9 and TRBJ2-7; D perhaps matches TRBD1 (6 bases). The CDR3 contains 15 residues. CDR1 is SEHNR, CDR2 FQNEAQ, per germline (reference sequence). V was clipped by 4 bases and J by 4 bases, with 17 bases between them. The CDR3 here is CASSSRNRDSYEQYV. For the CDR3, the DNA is TGTGCCAGCAGCTCCAGGAACAGGGATTCTTACGAGCAGTACGTC.

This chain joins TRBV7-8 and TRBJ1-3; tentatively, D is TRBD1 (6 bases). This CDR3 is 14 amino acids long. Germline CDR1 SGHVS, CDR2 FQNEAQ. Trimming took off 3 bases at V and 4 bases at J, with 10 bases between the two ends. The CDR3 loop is CASSFQGIGNTIYF. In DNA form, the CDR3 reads TGTGCCAGCAGCTTCCAGGGGATCGGAAACACCATATATTTT.

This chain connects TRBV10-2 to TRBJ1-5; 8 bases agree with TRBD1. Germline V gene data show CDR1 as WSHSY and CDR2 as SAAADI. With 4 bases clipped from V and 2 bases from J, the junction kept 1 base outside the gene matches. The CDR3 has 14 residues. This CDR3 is CASSVQGGNQPQHF. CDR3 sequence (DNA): TGCGCCAGCAGTGTACAGGGGGGCAATCAGCCCCAGCATTTT.

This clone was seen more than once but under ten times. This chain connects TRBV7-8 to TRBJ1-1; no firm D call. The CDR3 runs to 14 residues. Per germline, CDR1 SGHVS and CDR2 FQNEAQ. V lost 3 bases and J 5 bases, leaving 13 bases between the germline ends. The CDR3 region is CASSFSEATTEAFF. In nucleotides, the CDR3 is TGTGCCAGCAGCTTTTCGGAGGCGACTACTGAAGCTTTCTTT. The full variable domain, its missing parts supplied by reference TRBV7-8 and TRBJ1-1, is GAGVSQSPRYKVAKRGQDVALRCDPISGHVSLFWYQQALGQGPEFLTYFQNEAQLDKSGLPSDRFFAERPEGSVSTLKIQRTQQEDSAVYLCASSFSEATTEAFFGQGTRLTVV.